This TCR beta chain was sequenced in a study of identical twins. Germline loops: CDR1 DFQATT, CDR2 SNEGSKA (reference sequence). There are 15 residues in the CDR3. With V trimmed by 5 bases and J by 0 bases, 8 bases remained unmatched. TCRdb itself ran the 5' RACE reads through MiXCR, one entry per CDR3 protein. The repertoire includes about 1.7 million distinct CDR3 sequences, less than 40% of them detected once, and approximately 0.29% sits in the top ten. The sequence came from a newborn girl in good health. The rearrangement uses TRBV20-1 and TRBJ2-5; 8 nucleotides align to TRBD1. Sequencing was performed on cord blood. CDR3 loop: CSAWDRIEYQETQYF. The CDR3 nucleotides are TGCAGTGCTTGGGACAGGATAGAGTACCAAGAGACCCAGTACTTC.